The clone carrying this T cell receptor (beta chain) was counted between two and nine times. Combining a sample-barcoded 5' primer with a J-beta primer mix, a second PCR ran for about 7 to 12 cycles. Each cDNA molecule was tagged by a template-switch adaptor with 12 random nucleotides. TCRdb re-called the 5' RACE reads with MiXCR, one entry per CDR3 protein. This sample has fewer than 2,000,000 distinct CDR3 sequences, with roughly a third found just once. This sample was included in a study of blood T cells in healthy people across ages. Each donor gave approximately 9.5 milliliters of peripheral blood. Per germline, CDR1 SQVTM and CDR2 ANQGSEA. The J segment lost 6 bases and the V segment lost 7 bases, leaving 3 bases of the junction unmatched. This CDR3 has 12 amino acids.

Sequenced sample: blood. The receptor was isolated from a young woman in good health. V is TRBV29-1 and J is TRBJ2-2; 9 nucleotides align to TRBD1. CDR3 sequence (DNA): TGCAGCGGAGGGACAGGGCCCGGGGAGCTGTTTTTT. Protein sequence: CSGGTGPGELFF.